These T cell receptor beta chains were read from a single sample in a study of T cells in localized non-small cell lung cancer. Assay: immunoSEQ multiplex PCR; the TCRdb copy retains only in-frame clones and omits some. The profile shows around 140,000 clones, around 92% of them singletons. The input for sequencing was peripheral blood, taken before any cancer treatment. These receptors all stem from a female donor aged 60 or older with stage I lung adenocarcinoma. The CDR3 runs from the conserved cysteine through the conserved F or W. The D gene is left open where the match is weak. Size values are once, few and many counts, or a class for expanded clones, and some rows have none.

TRBV29-1	.	TRBJ1-4	.	TGCAGCGTTGAAGGGGCCTCAAGTGGAAAACTGTTTTTT	CSVEGASSGKLFF
TRBV30	.	TRBJ2-5	.	TGTGCCTGGAGCCCGACGCAAGAGACCCAGTACTTC	CAWSPTQETQYF
TRBV19	once	TRBJ1-2	.	TGTGCCAGTAGTGCCCAAACAGGGAGATCTAACTATGGCTACACCTTC	CASSAQTGRSNYGYTF
TRBV7-9	.	TRBJ2-3	TRBD2	TGTGCCAGCCGGCTAGCGGGAGTTGGGGATACGCAGTATTTT	CASRLAGVGDTQYF
TRBV5-8	.	TRBJ2-7	TRBD2	TGTGCCAGCAGCTTGGGGACTAGCGGGATCGGTCCGTACTTC	CASSLGTSGIGPYF
TRBV15	few	TRBJ2-5	.	TGTGCCACCAGCAGAGATAGACAGTCCGAGACCCAGTACTTC	CATSRDRQSETQYF
TRBV20-1	.	TRBJ1-2	.	TGCAGTGCTTCCACCGACGGCTACACCTTC	CSASTDGYTF
TRBV7-6	once	TRBJ1-3	.	TGTGCCAGCAGCTTGTTCGCCGGGTCGGGAAACACCATATATTTT	CASSLFAGSGNTIYF
TRBV19	.	TRBJ1-3	.	TGTGCCAGTAGTGTTGGGAACTCTGGAAACACCATATATTTT	CASSVGNSGNTIYF
TRBV5-1	.	TRBJ1-2	.	TGCGCCAGCAGCTTGGGTACAGGAGTCTATGGCTACACCTTC	CASSLGTGVYGYTF
TRBV5-1	.	TRBJ1-5	.	TGCGCCAGCAGCTTGGGAGCGACCGGGGTTAGTGGCAATCAGCCCCAGCATTTT	CASSLGATGVSGNQPQHF
TRBV27	.	TRBJ1-2	.	TGTGCCAGCAGTTTATCGGTGACAGGTTTTCTTGGCTACACCTTC	CASSLSVTGFLGYTF
TRBV20-1	.	TRBJ2-5	.	TGCAGTGCGGGGGAGACCCAGTACTTC	CSAGETQYF
TRBV21-1	.	TRBJ1-4	.	TGTGCCAGCAGCAAAGTCGAGGGGGCTAATGAAAAACTGTTTTTT	CASSKVEGANEKLFF
TRBV19	.	TRBJ2-5	TRBD1	TGTGCCAGTAGTATAGGAGGGGGCCCGGGGACCCAGTACTTC	CASSIGGGPGTQYF
TRBV2	.	TRBJ2-2	.	TGTGCCACCCCCGTCGGGACCGGCACGAACACCGGGGAGCTGTTTTTT	CATPVGTGTNTGELFF
TRBV15	.	TRBJ1-2	.	TGTGCCACCAGCCCAGGCGCTAACTATGGCTACACCTTC	CATSPGANYGYTF
TRBV19	.	TRBJ1-1	.	TGTGCCAGTAGTATAGTTATCCAGGGTCGGTGGAACACTGAAGCTTTCTTT	CASSIVIQGRWNTEAFF
TRBV20-1	.	TRBJ1-1	.	TGCAGTGCTTGGATAAACACTGAAGCTTTCTTT	CSAWINTEAFF
TRBV11-2	few	TRBJ2-1	TRBD1	TGTGCCAGCAGCTTCGGGACAGGTTCCAATGAGCAGTTCTTC	CASSFGTGSNEQFF
TRBV28	once	TRBJ1-1	.	TGTGCCAGCAATTACAGGAACGAAGCTTTCTTT	CASNYRNEAFF
TRBV2	.	TRBJ1-6	.	TGTGCCAGCCGGGACCGGGTTACAGCGTCACCCCTCCACTTT	CASRDRVTASPLHF
TRBV7-9	.	TRBJ2-2	TRBD2	TGTGCCAGCAGCTTAGCAGGACTAGCGAACACCGGGGAGCTGTTTTTT	CASSLAGLANTGELFF
TRBV9	.	TRBJ2-1	TRBD2	TGTGCCAGCAGCGTAGGAGCGGGAGGGCCGGGATCCTACAATGAGCAGTTCTTC	CASSVGAGGPGSYNEQFF
TRBV5-4	.	TRBJ2-5	.	TGTGCCAGCGCTATAAGAGGGGGGGCTAACCAAGAGACCCAGTACTTC	CASAIRGGANQETQYF
TRBV7-3	.	TRBJ2-1	.	TGTGCCAGCAGCTCAGGACAGAACAATGAGCAGTTCTTC	CASSSGQNNEQFF
TRBV2	.	TRBJ1-4	TRBD1	TGTGCCAGCAGTCGGACAGGCGAGAATGAAAAACTGTTTTTT	CASSRTGENEKLFF
TRBV7-3	.	TRBJ2-7	.	TGTGCCAGCCTACACCTCGCGGGCAGACGGTACGAGCAGTACTTC	CASLHLAGRRYEQYF
TRBV5-4	.	TRBJ2-1	.	TGTGCCAGCAGCTTAGGCGGACGGGCCTACAATGAGCAGTTCTTC	CASSLGGRAYNEQFF
TRBV14	.	TRBJ2-3	.	TGTGCCAGCAGCCAAGAAACGGGAGACGGCACAGATACGCAGTATTTT	CASSQETGDGTDTQYF
TRBV7-9	.	TRBJ1-3	.	TGTGCCAGCAGCTTAACCGGGACGACTGGAAACACCATATATTTT	CASSLTGTTGNTIYF
TRBV10-3	.	TRBJ2-7	.	TGTGCCATCAGCCGACAAACCTCCTACGAGCAGTACTTC	CAISRQTSYEQYF
TRBV5-1	once	TRBJ2-5	.	TGCGCCAGCAGCACATTAAGGGGCGGTGATTCAGAGACCCAGTACTTC	CASSTLRGGDSETQYF
TRBV28	.	TRBJ2-6	.	TGTGCCAGCGGGGACCGGGACCCCGGAGGGGGGGCCAACGTCCTGACTTTC	CASGDRDPGGGANVLTF
TRBV19	.	TRBJ1-1	TRBD1	TGTGCCAGTAGTATAGATCTCCAGGGGGTGAACACTGAAGCTTTCTTT	CASSIDLQGVNTEAFF